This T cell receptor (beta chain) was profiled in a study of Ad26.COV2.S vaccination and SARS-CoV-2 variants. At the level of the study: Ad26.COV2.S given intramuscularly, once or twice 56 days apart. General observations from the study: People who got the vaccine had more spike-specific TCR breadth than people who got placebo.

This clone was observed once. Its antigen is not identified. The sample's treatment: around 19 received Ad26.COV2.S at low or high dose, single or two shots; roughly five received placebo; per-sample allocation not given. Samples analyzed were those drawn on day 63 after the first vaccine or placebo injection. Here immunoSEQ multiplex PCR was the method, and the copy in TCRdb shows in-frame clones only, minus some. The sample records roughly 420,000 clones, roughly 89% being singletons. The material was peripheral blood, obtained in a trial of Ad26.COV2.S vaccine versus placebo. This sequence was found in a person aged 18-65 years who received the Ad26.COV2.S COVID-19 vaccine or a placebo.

The CDR3 coding sequence is TGCGCCAGCAGCCCCGGGACAGCGCCGGCCACCGGGGAGCTGTTTTTT. It codes for CASSPGTAPATGELFF. The chain links TRBV5-1 to TRBJ2-2, with TRBD1 matching 7 bases. The CDR3 is 16 residues long. Germline assignment: CDR1 SGHRS and CDR2 YFSETQ. The J segment lost 4 bases and the V segment lost 4 bases, leaving 10 bases of the junction unmatched.